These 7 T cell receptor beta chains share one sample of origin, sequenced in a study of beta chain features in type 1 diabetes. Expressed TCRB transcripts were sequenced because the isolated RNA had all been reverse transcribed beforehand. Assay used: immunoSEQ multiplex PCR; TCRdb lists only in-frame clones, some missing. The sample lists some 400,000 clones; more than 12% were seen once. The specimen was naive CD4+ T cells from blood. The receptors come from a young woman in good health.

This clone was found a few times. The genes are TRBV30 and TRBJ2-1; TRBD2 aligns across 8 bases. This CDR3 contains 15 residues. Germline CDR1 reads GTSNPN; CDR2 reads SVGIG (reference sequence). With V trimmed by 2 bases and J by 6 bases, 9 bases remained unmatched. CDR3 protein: CAWSLGLALSNEQFF. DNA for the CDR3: TGTGCCTGGAGTCTCGGACTAGCTCTTAGCAATGAGCAGTTCTTC.

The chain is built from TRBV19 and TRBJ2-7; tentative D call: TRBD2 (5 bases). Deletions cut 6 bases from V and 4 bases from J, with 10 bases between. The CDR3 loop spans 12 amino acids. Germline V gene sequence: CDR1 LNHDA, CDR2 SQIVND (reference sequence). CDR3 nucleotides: TGTGCCAGTAGCCCTCGGGGTTACGAGCAGTACTTC. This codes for CASSPRGYEQYF.

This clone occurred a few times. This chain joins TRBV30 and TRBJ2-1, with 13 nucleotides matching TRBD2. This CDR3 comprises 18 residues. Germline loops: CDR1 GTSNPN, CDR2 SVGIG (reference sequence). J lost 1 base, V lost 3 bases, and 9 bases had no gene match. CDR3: CAWSGPGTSGASYNEQFF. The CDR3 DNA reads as TGTGCCTGGAGCGGTCCCGGGACTAGCGGGGCGTCCTACAATGAGCAGTTCTTC.

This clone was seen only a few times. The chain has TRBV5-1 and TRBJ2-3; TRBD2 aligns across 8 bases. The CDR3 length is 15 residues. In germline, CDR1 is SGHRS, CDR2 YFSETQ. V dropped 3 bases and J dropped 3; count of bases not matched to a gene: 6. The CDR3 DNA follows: TGCGCCAGCAGCTATCAGCGGGAGATTACAGATACGCAGTATTTT. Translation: CASSYQREITDTQYF. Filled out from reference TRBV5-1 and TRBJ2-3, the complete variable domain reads KAGVTQTPRYLIKTRGQQVTLSCSPISGHRSVSWYQQTPGQGLQFLFEYFSETQRNKGNFPGRFSGRQFSNSRSEMNVSTLELGDSALYLCASSYQREITDTQYFGPGTRLTVL.

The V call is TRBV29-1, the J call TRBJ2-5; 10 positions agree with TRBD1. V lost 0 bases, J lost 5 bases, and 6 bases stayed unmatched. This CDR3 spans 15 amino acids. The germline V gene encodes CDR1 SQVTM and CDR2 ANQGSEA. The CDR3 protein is CSVEETGGWRETQYF. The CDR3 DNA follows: TGCAGCGTTGAAGAGACAGGGGGCTGGAGGGAGACCCAGTACTTC.

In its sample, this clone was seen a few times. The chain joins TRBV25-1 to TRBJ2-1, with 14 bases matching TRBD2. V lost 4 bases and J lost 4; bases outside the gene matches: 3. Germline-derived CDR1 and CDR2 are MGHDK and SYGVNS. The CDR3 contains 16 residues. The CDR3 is CASSGGTSGGYNEQFF. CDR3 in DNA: TGTGCCAGCAGTGGGGGGACTAGCGGGGGATACAATGAGCAGTTCTTC.

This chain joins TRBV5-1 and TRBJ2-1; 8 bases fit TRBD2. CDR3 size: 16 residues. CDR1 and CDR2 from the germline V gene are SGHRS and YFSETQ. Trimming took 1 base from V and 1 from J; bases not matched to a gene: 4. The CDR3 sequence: CASSLQAGGSYNEQFF. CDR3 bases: TGCGCCAGCAGCTTGCAGGCGGGAGGTTCCTACAATGAGCAGTTCTTC. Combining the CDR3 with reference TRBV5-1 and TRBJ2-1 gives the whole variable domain KAGVTQTPRYLIKTRGQQVTLSCSPISGHRSVSWYQQTPGQGLQFLFEYFSETQRNKGNFPGRFSGRQFSNSRSEMNVSTLELGDSALYLCASSLQAGGSYNEQFFGPGTRLTVL.